This TCR beta chain is drawn from a study of control samples from healthy donors and cancer patients. The length of the CDR3 is 14 residues. V was clipped by 2 bases and J by 1 base, with 8 bases between them. Germline-derived CDR1 and CDR2 are MDHEN and SYDVKM. Some clones are missing from TCRdb's copy, which holds only in-frame ones; the method was immunoSEQ multiplex PCR. Seen here are about 130,000 clones, roughly 92% observed once, and the top ten hold around 5.8%. The chain employs TRBV28 and TRBJ1-2; D call uncertain. Sequencing used blood. The receptor was derived from a man younger than 30 in good health. The chain's CDR3 is CASSLLGRNYGYTF. The CDR3 bases are TGTGCCAGCAGTTTACTGGGTCGTAACTATGGCTACACCTTC.